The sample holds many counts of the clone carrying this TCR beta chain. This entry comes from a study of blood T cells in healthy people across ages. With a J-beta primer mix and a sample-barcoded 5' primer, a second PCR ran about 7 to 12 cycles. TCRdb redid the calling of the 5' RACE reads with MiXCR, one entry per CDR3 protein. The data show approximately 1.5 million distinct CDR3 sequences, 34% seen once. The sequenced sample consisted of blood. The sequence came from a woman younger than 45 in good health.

The CDR3 DNA is TGCGCCAGCAGCCCGACCGGGACAGCAAAAACCTACGAGCAGTACTTC. It translates to CASSPTGTAKTYEQYF. The V and J genes are TRBV5-1 and TRBJ2-7; 7 positions agree with TRBD1. Germline-derived CDR1 and CDR2 are SGHRS and YFSETQ. V gave up 4 bases and J gave up 2 bases; unmatched junction bases: 12. The CDR3 is made up of 16 amino acids.